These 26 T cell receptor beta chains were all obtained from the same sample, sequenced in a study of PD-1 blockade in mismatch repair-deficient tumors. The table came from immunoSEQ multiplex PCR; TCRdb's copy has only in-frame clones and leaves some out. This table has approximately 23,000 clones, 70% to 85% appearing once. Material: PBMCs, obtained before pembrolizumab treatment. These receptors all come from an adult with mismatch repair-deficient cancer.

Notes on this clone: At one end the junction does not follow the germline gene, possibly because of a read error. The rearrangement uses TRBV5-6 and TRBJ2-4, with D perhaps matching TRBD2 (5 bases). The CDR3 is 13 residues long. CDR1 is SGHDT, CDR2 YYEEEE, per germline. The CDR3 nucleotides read TGTGCCAGCAGCTTTCTCAAGGGTTTCGGGAAGGCCTTC. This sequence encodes CASSFLKGFGKAF.

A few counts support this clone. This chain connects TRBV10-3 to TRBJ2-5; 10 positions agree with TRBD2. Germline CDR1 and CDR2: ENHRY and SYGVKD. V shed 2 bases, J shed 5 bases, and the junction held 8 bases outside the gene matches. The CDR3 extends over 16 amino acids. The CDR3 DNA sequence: TGTGCCATCAGTGAGAGGGCTAGCGGGAGTGGGGAGACCCAGTACTTC. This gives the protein CAISERASGSGETQYF.

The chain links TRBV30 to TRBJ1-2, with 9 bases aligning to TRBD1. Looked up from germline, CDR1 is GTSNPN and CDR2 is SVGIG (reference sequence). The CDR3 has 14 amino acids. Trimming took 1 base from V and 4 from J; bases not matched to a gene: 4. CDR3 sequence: CAWSGGTGPYGYTF. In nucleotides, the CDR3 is TGTGCCTGGAGTGGCGGGACAGGGCCCTATGGCTACACCTTC.

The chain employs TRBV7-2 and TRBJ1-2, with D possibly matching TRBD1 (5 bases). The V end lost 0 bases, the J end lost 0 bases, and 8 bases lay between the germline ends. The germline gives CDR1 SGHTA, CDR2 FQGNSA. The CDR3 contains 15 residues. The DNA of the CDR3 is TGTGCCAGCAGCTTAGCGGCGACAGCTAACTATGGCTACACCTTC. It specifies CASSLAATANYGYTF.

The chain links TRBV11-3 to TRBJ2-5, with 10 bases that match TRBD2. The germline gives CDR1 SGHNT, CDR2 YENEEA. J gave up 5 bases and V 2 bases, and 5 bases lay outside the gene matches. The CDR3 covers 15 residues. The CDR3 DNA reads TGTGCCAGCAGCTTACCGGGTAGCGGGAGGGAGACCCAGTACTTC. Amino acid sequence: CASSLPGSGRETQYF. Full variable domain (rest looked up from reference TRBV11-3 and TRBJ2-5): EAGVVQSPRYKIIEKKQPVAFWCNPISGHNTLYWYLQNLGQGPELLIRYENEEAVDDSQLPKDRFSAERLKGVDSTLKIQPAELGDSAVYLCASSLPGSGRETQYFGPGTRLLVL.

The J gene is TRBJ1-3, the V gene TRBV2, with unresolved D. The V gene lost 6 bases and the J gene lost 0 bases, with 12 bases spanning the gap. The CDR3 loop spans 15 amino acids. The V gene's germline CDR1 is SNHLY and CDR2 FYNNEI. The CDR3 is CASRFESLSGNTIYF. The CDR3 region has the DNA TGTGCCAGCAGGTTTGAGTCCCTCTCTGGAAACACCATATATTTT.

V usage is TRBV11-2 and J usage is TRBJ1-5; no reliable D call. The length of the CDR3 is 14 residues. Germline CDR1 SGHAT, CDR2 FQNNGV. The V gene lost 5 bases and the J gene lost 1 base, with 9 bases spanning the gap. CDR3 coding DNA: TGTGCCAGCAGCCCCGAGAGAAGCAATCAGCCCCAGCATTTT. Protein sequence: CASSPERSNQPQHF.

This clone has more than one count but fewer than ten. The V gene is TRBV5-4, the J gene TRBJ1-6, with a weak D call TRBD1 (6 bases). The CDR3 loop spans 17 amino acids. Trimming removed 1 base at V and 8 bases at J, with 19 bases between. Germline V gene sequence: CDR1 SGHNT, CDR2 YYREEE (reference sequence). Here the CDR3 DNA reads TGTGCCAGCAGCTTGTATCAGGGGTTCGAGGAGGATTCACCCCTCCACTTT. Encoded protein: CASSLYQGFEEDSPLHF. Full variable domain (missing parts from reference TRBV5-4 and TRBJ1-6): ETGVTQSPTHLIKTRGQQVTLRCSSQSGHNTVSWYQQALGQGPQFIFQYYREEENGRGNFPPRFSGLQFPNYSSELNVNALELDDSALYLCASSLYQGFEEDSPLHFGNGTRLTVT.

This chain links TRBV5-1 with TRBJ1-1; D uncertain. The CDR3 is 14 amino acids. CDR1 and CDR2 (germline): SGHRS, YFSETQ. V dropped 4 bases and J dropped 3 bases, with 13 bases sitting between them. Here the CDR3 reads CASSIILGDTEAFF. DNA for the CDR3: TGCGCCAGCAGCATCATACTCGGGGACACTGAAGCTTTCTTT.

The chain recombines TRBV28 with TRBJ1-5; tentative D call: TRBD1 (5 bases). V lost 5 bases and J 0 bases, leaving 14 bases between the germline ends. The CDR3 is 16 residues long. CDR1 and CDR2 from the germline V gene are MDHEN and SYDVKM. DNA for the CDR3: TGTGCCAGCAGTACGGGGGACGGAGATAGCAATCAGCCCCAGCATTTT. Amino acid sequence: CASSTGDGDSNQPQHF.

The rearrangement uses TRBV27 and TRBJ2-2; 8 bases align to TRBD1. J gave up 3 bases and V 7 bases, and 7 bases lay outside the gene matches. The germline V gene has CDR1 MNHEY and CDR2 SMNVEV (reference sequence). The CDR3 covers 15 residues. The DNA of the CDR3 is TGTGCCAGCAAACTCCTGGACAGGGACACCGGGGAGCTGTTTTTT. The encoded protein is CASKLLDRDTGELFF.

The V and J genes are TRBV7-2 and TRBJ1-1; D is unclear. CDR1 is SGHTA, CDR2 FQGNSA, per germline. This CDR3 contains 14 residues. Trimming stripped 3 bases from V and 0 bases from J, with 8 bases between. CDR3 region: CASSLWSMNTEAFF. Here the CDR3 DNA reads TGTGCCAGCAGCTTGTGGAGTATGAACACTGAAGCTTTCTTT.

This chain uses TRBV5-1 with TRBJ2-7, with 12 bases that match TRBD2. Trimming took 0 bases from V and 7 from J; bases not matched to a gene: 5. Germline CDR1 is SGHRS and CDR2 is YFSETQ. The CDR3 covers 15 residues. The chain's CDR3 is CASSLVQTSGGEQYF. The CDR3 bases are TGCGCCAGCAGCTTGGTACAGACTAGCGGGGGTGAGCAGTACTTC. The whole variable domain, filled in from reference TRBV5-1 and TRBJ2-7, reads KAGVTQTPRYLIKTRGQQVTLSCSPISGHRSVSWYQQTPGQGLQFLFEYFSETQRNKGNFPGRFSGRQFSNSRSEMNVSTLELGDSALYLCASSLVQTSGGEQYFGPGTRLTVT.

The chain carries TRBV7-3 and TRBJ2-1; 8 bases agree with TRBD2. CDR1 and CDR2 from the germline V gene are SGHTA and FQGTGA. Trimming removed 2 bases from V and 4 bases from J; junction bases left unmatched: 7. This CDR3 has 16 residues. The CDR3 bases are TGTGCCAGCAGCTTATACAGTAGCGGGACGTACAATGAGCAGTTCTTC. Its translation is CASSLYSSGTYNEQFF.

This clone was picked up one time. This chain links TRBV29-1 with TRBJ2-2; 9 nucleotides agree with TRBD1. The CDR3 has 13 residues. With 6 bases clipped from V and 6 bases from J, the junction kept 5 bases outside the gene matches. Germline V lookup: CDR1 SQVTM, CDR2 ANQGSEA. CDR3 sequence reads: CSVGTGWAGELFF. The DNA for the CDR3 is TGCAGCGTCGGGACAGGGTGGGCCGGGGAGCTGTTTTTT.

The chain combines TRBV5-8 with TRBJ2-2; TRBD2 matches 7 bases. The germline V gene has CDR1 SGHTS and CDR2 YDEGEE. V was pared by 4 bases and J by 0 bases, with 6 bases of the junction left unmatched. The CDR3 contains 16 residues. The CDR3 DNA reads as TGTGCCAGCAGCCTCGGACTAGTTCCGAACACCGGGGAGCTGTTTTTT. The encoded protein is CASSLGLVPNTGELFF.

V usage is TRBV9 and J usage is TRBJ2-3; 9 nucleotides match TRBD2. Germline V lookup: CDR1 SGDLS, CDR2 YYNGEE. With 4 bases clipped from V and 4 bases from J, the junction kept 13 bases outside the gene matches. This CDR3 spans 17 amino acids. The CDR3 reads CASSSSGGSGSADTQYF. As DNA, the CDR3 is TGTGCCAGCAGCTCGTCCGGGGGTAGCGGGAGCGCAGATACGCAGTATTTT.

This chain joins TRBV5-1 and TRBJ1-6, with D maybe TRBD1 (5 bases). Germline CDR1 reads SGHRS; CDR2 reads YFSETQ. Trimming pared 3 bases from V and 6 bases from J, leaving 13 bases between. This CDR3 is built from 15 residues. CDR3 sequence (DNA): TGCGCCAGCAGCTCGCTTGGGGGAGGTAATTCACCCCTCCACTTT. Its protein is CASSSLGGGNSPLHF.

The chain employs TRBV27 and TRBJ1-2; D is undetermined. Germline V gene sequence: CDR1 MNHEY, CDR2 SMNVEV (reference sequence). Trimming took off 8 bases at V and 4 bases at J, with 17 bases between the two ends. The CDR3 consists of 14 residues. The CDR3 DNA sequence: TGTGCCAGCGGAAGCCCAGGAGGGTTCTATGGCTACACCTTC. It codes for CASGSPGGFYGYTF.

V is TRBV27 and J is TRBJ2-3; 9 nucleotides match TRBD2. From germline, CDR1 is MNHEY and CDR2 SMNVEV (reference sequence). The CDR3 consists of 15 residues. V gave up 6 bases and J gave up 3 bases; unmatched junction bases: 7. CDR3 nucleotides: TGTGCCAGCAGGTTAGGTAGCGGGAGTACAGATACGCAGTATTTT. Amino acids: CASRLGSGSTDTQYF.

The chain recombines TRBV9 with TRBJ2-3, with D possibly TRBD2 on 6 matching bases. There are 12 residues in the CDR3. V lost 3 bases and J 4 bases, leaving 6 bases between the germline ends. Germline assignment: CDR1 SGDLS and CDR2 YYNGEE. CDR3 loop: CASSGLADTQYF. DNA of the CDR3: TGTGCCAGCAGCGGACTAGCAGATACGCAGTATTTT.

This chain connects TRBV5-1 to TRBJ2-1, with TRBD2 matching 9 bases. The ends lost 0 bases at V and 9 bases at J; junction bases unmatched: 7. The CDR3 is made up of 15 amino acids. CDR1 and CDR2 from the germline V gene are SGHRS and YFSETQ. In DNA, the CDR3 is TGCGCCAGCAGCTTGGGGCTAGCGGGATGGGGTGAGCAGTTCTTC. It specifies CASSLGLAGWGEQFF. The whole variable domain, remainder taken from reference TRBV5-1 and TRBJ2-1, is KAGVTQTPRYLIKTRGQQVTLSCSPISGHRSVSWYQQTPGQGLQFLFEYFSETQRNKGNFPGRFSGRQFSNSRSEMNVSTLELGDSALYLCASSLGLAGWGEQFFGPGTRLTVL.

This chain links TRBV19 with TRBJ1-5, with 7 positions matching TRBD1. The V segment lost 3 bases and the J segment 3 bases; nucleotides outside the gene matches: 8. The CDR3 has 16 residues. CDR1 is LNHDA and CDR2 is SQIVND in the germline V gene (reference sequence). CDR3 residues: CASSIPRDRPNQPQHF. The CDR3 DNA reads TGTGCCAGTAGTATCCCACGGGACAGACCCAATCAGCCCCAGCATTTT. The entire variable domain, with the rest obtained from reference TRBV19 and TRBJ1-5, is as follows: DGGITQSPKYLFRKEGQNVTLSCEQNLNHDAMYWYRQDPGQGLRLIYYSQIVNDFQKGDIAEGYSVSREKKESFPLTVTSAQKNPTAFYLCASSIPRDRPNQPQHFGDGTRLSIL.

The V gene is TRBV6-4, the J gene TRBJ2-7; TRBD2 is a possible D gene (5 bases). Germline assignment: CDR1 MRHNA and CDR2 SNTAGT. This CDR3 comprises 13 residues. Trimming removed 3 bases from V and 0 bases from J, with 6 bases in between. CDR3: CASSDRDSYEQYF. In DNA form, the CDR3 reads TGTGCCAGCAGTGATCGGGACTCCTACGAGCAGTACTTC.

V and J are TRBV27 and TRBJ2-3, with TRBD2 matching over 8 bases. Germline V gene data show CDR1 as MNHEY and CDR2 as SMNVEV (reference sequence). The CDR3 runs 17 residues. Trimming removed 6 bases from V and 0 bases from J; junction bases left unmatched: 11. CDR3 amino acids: CASSQPWASGSTDTQYF. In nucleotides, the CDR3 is TGTGCCAGCAGCCAACCCTGGGCTAGCGGGAGCACAGATACGCAGTATTTT.

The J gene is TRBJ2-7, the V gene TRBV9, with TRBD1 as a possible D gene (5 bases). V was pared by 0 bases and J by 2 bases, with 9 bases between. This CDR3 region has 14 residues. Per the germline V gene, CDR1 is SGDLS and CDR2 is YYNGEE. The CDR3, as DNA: TGTGCCAGCAGCGTAGGTGTGGGGCCCTACGAGCAGTACTTC. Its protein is CASSVGVGPYEQYF.